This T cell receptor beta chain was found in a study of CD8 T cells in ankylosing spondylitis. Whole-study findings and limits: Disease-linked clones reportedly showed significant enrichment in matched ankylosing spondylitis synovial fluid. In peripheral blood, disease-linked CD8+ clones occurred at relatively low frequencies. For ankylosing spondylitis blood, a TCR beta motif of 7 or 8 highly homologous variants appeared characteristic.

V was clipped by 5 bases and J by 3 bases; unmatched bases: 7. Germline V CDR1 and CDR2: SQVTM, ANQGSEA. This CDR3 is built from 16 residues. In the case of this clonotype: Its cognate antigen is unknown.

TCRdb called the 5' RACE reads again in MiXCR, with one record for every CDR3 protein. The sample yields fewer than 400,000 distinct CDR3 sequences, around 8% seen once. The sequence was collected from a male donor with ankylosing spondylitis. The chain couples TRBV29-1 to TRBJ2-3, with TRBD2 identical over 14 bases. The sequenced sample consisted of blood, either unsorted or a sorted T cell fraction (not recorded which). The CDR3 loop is CSVRLTSGRATDTQYF. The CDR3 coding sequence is TGCAGCGTTCGGCTGACTAGCGGGAGGGCTACAGATACGCAGTATTTT.